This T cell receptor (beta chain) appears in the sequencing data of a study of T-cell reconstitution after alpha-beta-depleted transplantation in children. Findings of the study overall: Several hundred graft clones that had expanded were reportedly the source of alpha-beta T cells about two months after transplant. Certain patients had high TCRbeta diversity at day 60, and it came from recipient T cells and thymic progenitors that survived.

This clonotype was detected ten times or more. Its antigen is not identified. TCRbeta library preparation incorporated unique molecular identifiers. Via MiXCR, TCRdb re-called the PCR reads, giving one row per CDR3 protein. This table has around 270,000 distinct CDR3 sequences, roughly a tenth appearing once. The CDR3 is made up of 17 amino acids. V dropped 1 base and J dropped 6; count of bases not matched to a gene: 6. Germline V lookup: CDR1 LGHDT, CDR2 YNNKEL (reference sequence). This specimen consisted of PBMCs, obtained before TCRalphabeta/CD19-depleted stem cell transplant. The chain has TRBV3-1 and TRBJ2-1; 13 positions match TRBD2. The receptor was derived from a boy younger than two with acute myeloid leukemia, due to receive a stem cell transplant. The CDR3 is CASSQVLGLAGRNEQFF. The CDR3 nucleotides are TGTGCCAGCAGCCAAGTCCTGGGACTAGCGGGGCGCAATGAGCAGTTCTTC.